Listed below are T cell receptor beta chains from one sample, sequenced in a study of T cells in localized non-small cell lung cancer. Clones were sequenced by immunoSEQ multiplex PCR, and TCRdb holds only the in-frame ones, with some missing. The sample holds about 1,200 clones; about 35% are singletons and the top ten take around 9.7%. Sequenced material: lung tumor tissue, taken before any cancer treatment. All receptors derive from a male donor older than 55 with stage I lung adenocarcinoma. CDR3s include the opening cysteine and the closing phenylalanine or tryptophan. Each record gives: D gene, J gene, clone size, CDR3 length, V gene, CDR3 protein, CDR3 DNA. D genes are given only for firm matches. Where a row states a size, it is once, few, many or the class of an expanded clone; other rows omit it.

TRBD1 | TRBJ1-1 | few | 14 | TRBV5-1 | CASSRDRAYTEAFF | TGCGCCAGCAGCCGGGACAGGGCGTACACTGAAGCTTTCTTT
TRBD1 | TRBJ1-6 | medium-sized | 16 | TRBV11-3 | CASSQGQGFYNSPLHF | TGTGCCAGCAGTCAGGGACAGGGTTTCTATAATTCACCCCTCCACTTT
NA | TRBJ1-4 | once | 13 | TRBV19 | CASRSRQVVKLFF | TGTGCCAGTAGAAGCCGACAGGTCGTAAAACTGTTTTTT
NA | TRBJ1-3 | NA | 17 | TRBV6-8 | CASSYSFGLGSGNTIYF | TGTGCCAGCAGTTACTCTTTCGGCCTAGGATCTGGAAACACCATATATTTT
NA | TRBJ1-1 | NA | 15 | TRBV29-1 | CSVETRTRGGTEAFF | TGCAGCGTTGAAACCCGAACGAGGGGTGGCACTGAAGCTTTCTTT
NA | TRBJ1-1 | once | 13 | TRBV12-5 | CASGSDGHTEAFF | TGTGCTAGTGGCTCGGACGGTCACACTGAAGCTTTCTTT
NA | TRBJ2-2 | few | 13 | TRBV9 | CASSVRDAGELFF | TGTGCCAGCAGCGTCAGGGACGCCGGGGAGCTGTTTTTT
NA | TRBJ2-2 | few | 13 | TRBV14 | CASSQSATGELFF | TGTGCCAGCAGCCAATCGGCCACCGGGGAGCTGTTTTTT
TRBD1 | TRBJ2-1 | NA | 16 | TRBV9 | CASSVVGQGARNEQFF | TGTGCCAGCAGCGTAGTGGGACAGGGGGCGCGTAATGAGCAGTTCTTC
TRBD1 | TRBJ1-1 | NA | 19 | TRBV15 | CATSRVYGTGALWGTEAFF | TGTGCCACCAGCAGAGTTTATGGGACAGGGGCCCTATGGGGAACTGAAGCTTTCTTT
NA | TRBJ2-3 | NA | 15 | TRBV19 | CASSMVGQITDTQYF | TGTGCCAGTAGTATGGTTGGACAGATTACAGATACGCAGTATTTT
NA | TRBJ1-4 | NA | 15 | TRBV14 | CASSRRVRGNEKLFF | TGTGCCAGCAGCCGCAGGGTCCGCGGGAATGAAAAACTGTTTTTT
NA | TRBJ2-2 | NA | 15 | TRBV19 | CASSISAGRTGELFF | TGTGCCAGTAGTATTTCCGCCGGACGAACCGGGGAGCTGTTTTTT
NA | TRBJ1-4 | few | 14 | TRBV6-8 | CASSFYGLGEKLFF | TGTGCCAGCAGTTTCTACGGTTTGGGTGAAAAACTGTTTTTT
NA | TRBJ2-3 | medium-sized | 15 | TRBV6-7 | CASSSLFNLTDTQYF | TGTGCCAGCAGTTCCCTCTTCAACCTCACAGATACGCAGTATTTT
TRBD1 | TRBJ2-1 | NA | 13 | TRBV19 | CASSAGQGGEQFF | TGTGCCAGTAGTGCGGGACAGGGAGGTGAGCAGTTCTTC
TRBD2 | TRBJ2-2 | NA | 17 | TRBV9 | CASSFFSGGRNTGELFF | TGTGCCAGCAGTTTTTTTAGCGGGGGGAGGAACACCGGGGAGCTGTTTTTT
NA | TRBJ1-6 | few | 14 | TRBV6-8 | CASKGTPARSPLHF | TGTGCCAGCAAAGGGACACCAGCCAGATCACCCCTCCACTTT
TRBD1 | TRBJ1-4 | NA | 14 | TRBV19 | CASRGGRGREKLFF | TGTGCCAGCCGCGGGGGCAGGGGGCGTGAAAAACTGTTTTTT
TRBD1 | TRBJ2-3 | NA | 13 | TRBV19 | CASGQGQGDTQYF | TGTGCCAGCGGACAGGGACAGGGGGATACGCAGTATTTT
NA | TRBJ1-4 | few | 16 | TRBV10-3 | CAISEFNTPTNEKLFF | TGTGCCATCAGTGAGTTCAACACCCCAACTAATGAAAAACTGTTTTTT
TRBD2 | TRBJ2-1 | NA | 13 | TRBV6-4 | CASSAAPGGEQFF | TGTGCCAGCAGTGCCGCTCCGGGAGGTGAGCAGTTCTTC
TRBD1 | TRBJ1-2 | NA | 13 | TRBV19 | CASTKGASYGYTF | TGTGCCAGTACCAAGGGGGCCTCATATGGCTACACCTTC
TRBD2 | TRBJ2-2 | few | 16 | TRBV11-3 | CASSPSGGAGTGELFF | TGTGCCAGCAGCCCCAGCGGGGGGGCCGGAACCGGGGAGCTGTTTTTT
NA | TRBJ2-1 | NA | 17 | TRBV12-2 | CAIPLGAGGRSYNEQFF | TGTGCCATTCCATTGGGAGCGGGGGGCCGCTCCTACAATGAGCAGTTCTTC
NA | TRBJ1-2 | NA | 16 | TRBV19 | CASSMQGTTINYGYTF | TGTGCCAGTAGTATGCAGGGGACAACAATTAACTATGGCTACACCTTC
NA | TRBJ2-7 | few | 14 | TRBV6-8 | CASSYSVFPIEQYF | TGTGCCAGCAGTTACTCGGTCTTCCCTATCGAGCAGTACTTC
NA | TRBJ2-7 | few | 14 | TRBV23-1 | CASSQGLGKYEQYF | TGCGCCAGCAGCCAAGGCCTGGGGAAATACGAGCAGTACTTC
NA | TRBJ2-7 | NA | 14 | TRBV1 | CTSSQSGKSYEQYF | TGCACCAGCAGTCAAAGCGGGAAGTCCTACGAGCAGTACTTC
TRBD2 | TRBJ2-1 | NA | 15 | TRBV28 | CASTYGGAIYNEQFF | TGTGCCAGCACCTACGGGGGGGCCATTTACAATGAGCAGTTCTTC
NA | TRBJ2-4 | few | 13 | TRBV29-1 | CSVGQVDKNIQYF | TGCAGCGTTGGACAGGTGGACAAAAACATTCAGTACTTC
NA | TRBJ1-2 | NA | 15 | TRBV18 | CASSPSSGQAHGYTF | TGTGCCAGCTCACCGTCGTCGGGACAAGCCCATGGCTACACCTTC
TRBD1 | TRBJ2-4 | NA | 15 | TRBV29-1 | CSVARKGGQGSIQYF | TGCAGCGTTGCCAGGAAGGGAGGACAGGGGTCCATTCAGTACTTC
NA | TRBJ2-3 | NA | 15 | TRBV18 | CASSQNQGGADTQYF | TGTGCCAGCTCCCAAAACCAGGGGGGCGCAGATACGCAGTATTTT
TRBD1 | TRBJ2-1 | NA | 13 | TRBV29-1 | CSVVKQGANEQFF | TGCAGCGTTGTGAAACAGGGGGCCAATGAGCAGTTCTTC
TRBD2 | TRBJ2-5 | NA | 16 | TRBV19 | CASSIYGGSRPETQYF | TGTGCCAGTAGTATTTACGGGGGGTCTCGACCGGAGACCCAGTACTTC
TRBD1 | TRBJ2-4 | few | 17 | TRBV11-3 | CASSPPGQGAPRGIQYF | TGTGCCAGCAGCCCCCCGGGACAGGGGGCGCCCCGGGGCATTCAGTACTTC
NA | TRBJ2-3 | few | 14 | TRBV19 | CASSIFWNTDTQYF | TGTGCCAGTAGTATTTTCTGGAACACAGATACGCAGTATTTT
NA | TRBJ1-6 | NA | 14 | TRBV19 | CASSIDRGNSPLHF | TGTGCCAGTAGTATAGACAGGGGAAATTCACCCCTCCACTTT
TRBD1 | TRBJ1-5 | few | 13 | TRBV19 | CASSIDREQPQHF | TGTGCCAGTAGTATCGACAGGGAACAGCCCCAGCATTTT
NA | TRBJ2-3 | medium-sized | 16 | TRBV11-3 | CASSPRLRDPTDTQYF | TGTGCCAGCAGCCCTCGTCTCAGGGACCCCACAGATACGCAGTATTTT
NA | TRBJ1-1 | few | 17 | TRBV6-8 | CASSYSTAGGARTEAFF | TGTGCCAGCAGTTACTCGACGGCAGGAGGGGCGAGAACTGAAGCTTTCTTT
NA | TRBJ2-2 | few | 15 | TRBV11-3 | CASSPSDSHTGELFF | TGTGCCAGCAGCCCTTCGGACAGCCACACCGGGGAGCTGTTTTTT
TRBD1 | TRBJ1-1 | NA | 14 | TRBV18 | CASSKQGGNTEAFF | TGTGCCAGCTCAAAACAGGGGGGGAACACTGAAGCTTTCTTT
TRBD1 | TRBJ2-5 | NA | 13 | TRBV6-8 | CASSSDRRETQYF | TGTGCCAGCAGTTCGGACAGGCGGGAGACCCAGTACTTC
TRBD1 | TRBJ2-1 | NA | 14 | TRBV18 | CASSDRDRPRWMFF | TGTGCCAGCTCAGACCGGGACAGGCCCCGCTGGATGTTCTTC
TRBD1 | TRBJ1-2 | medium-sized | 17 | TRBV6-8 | CASSYSPTGRASYGYTF | TGTGCCAGCAGTTACTCCCCGACAGGGAGGGCCTCCTATGGCTACACCTTC
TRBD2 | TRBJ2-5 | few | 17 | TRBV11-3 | CASSFRTSGGADETQYF | TGTGCCAGCAGCTTCCGGACTAGCGGGGGGGCCGATGAGACCCAGTACTTC
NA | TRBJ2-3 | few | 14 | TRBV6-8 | CASRRGRSADTQYF | TGTGCCAGCAGAAGAGGGAGGAGCGCAGATACGCAGTATTTT
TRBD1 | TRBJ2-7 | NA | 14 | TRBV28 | CASSTIQGKSEQYF | TGTGCCAGCAGTACTATACAGGGGAAAAGCGAGCAGTACTTC
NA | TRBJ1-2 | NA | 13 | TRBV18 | CASSVDTDYGYTF | TGTGCCAGCTCCGTCGACACGGACTATGGCTACACCTTC